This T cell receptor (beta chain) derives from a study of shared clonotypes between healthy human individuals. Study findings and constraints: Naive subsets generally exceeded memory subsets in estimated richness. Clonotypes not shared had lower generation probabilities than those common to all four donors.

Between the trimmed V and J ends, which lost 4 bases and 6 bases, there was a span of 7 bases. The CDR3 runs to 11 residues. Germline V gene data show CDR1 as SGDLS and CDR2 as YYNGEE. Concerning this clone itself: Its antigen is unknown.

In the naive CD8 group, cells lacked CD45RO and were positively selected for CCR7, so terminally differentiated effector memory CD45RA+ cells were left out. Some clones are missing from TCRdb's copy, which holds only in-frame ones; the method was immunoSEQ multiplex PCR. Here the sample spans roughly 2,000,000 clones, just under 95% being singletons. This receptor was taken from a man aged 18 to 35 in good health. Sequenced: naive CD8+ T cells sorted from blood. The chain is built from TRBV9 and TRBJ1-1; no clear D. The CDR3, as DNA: TGTGCCAGCAGCCCGATCTCTGAAGCTTTCTTT. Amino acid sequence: CASSPISEAFF.